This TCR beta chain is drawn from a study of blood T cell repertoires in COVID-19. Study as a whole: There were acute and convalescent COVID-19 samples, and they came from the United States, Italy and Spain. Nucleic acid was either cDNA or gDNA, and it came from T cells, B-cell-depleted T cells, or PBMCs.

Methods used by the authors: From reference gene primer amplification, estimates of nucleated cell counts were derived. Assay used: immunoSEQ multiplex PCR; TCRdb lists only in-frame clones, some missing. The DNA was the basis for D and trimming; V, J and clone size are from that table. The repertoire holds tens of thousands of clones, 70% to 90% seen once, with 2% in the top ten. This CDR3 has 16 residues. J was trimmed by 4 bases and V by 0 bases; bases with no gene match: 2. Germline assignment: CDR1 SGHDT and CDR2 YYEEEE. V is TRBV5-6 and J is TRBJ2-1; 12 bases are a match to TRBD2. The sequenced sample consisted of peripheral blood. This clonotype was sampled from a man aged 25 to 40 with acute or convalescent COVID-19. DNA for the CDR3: TGTGCCAGCAGCTTGGCACTAGCGGGAGGATACAATGAGCAGTTCTTC. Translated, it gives CASSLALAGGYNEQFF.